The T cell receptor beta chain described here comes from a study of T cell responses to AZD1222 COVID-19 vaccine. The overall study: Investigators merged groups given second doses at roughly 4 or roughly 12 weeks.

Libraries were prepared by immunoSEQ multiplex PCR; TCRdb keeps only in-frame clonotypes and omits some of them. Of around 150,000 clones in the sample, roughly 80% were seen once. This clone was recorded many times. Its antigen is still unknown. The CDR3 is 15 residues long. V dropped 6 bases and J dropped 1 base, with 14 bases sitting between them. The germline V gene encodes CDR1 PRHDT and CDR2 FYEKMQ (reference sequence). Overall study findings and caveats: Donors in the cohort were predominantly white British and more often female, and clonal diversity was possibly underestimated. There were vaccine-associated CD4 TCRs across spike, dominant at 160-218 and 743-854.

The TCR originated in an adult in good health. The chain employs TRBV13 and TRBJ2-3, with D unresolved. Here the sequenced sample was peripheral blood, taken on day 0 of AZD1222 vaccination. Here the CDR3 DNA reads TGTGCCAGCAGTCCATCAGGTGGTGGCACAGATACGCAGTATTTT. Its translation: CASSPSGGGTDTQYF.